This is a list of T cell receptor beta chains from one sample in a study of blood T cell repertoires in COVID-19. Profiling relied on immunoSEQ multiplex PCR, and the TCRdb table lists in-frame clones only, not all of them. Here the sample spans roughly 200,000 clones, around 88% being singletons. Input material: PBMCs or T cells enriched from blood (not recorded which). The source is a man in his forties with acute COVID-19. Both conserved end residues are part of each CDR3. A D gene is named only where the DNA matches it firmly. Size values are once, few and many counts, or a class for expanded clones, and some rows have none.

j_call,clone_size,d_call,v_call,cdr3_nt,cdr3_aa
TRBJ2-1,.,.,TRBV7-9,TGTGCCAGCAGCGCGGGGACTCACGGTGAGCAGTTCTTC,CASSAGTHGEQFF
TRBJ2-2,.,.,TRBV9,TGTGCCAGCAGCGTAACCCTCAGCGAGGGCACCGGGGAGCTGTTTTTT,CASSVTLSEGTGELFF
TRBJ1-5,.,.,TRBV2,TGTGCCAGCAGCAGGGCGCTGGGAGGCGAACAGCCCCAGCATTTT,CASSRALGGEQPQHF
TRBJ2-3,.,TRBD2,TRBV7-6,TGTGCCAGCAGCAAAAAGAGGCGGACTAGCCCCACAGATACGCAGTATTTT,CASSKKRRTSPTDTQYF
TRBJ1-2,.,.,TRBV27,TGTGCCAGCAGTTCAACGACAGGCCTCTATGGCTACACCTTC,CASSSTTGLYGYTF
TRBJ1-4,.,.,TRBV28,TGTGCCAGCAGTTTACAGGGGAAGAGCACTAATGAAAAACTGTTTTTT,CASSLQGKSTNEKLFF
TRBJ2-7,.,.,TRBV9,TGTGCCAGCAGCGTTAGCGGAACCGCCTACGAGCAGTACTTC,CASSVSGTAYEQYF
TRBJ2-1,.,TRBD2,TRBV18,TGTGCCAGCTCACCAAGACTAGCGGTCCTCAATGAGCAGTTCTTC,CASSPRLAVLNEQFF
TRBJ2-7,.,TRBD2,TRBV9,TGTGCCAGCAGCTCAGGACTAGCGGGAGAGGGCGAGCAGTACTTC,CASSSGLAGEGEQYF
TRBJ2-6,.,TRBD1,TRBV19,TGTGCCAGCGAGCCGGGACAGGGCTTTACTGGGGCCAACGTCCTGACTTTC,CASEPGQGFTGANVLTF
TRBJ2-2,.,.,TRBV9,TGTGCCAGCAGCCCCATTGGCGGAGCGAACACCGGGGAGCTGTTTTTT,CASSPIGGANTGELFF
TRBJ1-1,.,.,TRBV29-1,TGCAGCTCCCATGGCCGGGGGAACACTGAAGCTTTCTTT,CSSHGRGNTEAFF
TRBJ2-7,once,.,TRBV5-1,TGCGCCAGCAGCTTGATGCGCGATACAGGGTCCCCCTACGAGCAGTACTTC,CASSLMRDTGSPYEQYF
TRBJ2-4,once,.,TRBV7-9,TGTGCCAGCAGCTTAAACGGGGCCAAAAACATTCAGTACTTC,CASSLNGAKNIQYF
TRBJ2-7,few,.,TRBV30,TGTGCCTGGAGTGTAAGGAGGTTCGGCGAGCAGTACTTC,CAWSVRRFGEQYF
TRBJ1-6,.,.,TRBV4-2,TGTGCCAGCAGCCAAAAACGCGGAGGGTCCGCTCTCAAACCCCTCCACTTT,CASSQKRGGSALKPLHF
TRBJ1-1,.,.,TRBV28,TGTGCCAGCAGCCTGATGAGGGATAACACTGAAGCTTTCTTT,CASSLMRDNTEAFF
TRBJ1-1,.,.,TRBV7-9,TGTGCCAGCAGCTTAGATGCAGGCACCACTGAAGCTTTCTTT,CASSLDAGTTEAFF
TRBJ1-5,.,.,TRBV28,TGTGCCAGCAGTTCCCCCGGGACTTATAGCAATCAGCCCCAGCATTTT,CASSSPGTYSNQPQHF
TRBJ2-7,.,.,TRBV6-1,TGTGCCAGCAGTGAAGTTTACACCCATTACGAGCAGTACTTC,CASSEVYTHYEQYF
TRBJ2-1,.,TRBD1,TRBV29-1,TGCAGCGTCAGGACAGGGTTGGTCGGCCAACTCCGAAAATCAACGTACAATGAGCAGTTCTTC,CSVRTGLVGQLRKSTYNEQFF
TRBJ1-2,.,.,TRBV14,TGTGCCAGCAGCCAGGGGCTTGACTATGGCTACACCTTC,CASSQGLDYGYTF
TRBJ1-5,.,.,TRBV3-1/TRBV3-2,TGTGCCAGCAGCCATAAGGGGTACAATCAGCCCCAGCATTTT,CASSHKGYNQPQHF
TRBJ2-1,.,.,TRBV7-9,TGTGCCAGCAGCTTAGTGGTTAGCGGATACTCCTACAATGAGCAGTTCTTC,CASSLVVSGYSYNEQFF
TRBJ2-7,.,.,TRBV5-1,TGCGCCAGCAGGCGCGAGTACGAGCAGTACTTC,CASRREYEQYF
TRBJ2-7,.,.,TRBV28,TGTGCCAGCAGTAAGAGCAGGGAAGGGAACTCCTACGAGCAGTACTTC,CASSKSREGNSYEQYF
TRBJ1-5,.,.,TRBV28,TGTGCCAGCAGTTGGAGTAATCAGCCCCAGCATTTT,CASSWSNQPQHF
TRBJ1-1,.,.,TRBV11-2,TGTGCCAGCAGCTTAGTTTCCGGCCTAGGTGGCGTAGCTTTCTTT,CASSLVSGLGGVAFF
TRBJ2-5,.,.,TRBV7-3,TGTGCCAGCAGCGTTACCGGGATCCAAGAGACCCAGTACTTC,CASSVTGIQETQYF
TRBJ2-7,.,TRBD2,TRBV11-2,TGTGCCAGCAGCTTAGAGGCTAGCGGCCCTGAGCAGTACTTC,CASSLEASGPEQYF
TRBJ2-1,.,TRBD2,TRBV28,TGTGCCAGCTTAAGGGGCGGGAGCGATGAGCAGTTCTTC,CASLRGGSDEQFF
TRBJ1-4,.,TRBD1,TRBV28,TGTGCCAGCAGTTTGCAGACAGGGGGCTTGGGAAAACTGTTTTTT,CASSLQTGGLGKLFF
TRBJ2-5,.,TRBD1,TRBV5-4,TGTGCCAGCAGCTCCCAAGCGACAGGGTCAGCGACCCAGTACTTC,CASSSQATGSATQYF
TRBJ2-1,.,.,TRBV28,TGTGCCAGCACGAGAAGGGGGGGAGGTGAGCAGTTCTTC,CASTRRGGGEQFF
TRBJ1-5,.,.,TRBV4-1,TGCGCCAGCAGCCAAGTTGTTGCGGTGGCCAATCAGCCCCAGCATTTT,CASSQVVAVANQPQHF
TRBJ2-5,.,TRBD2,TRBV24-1,TGTGCCACCAGTGACCCCACGGGTTCCGCGTCGGGGGGGACCCAGTACTTC,CATSDPTGSASGGTQYF
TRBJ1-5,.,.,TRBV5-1,TGCGCCAGCAGCTTGGGTAGTAATCAGCCCCAGCATTTT,CASSLGSNQPQHF
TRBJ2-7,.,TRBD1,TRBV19,TGTGCCAGTAGACCCCGACAGGGAGTGTACGAGCAGTACTTC,CASRPRQGVYEQYF